This T cell receptor beta chain was recovered during a study of Ad26.COV2.S vaccination and SARS-CoV-2 variants. The treatment is: approximately 18 received Ad26.COV2.S at low or high dose, single or two shots; several received placebo; per-sample allocation not given. Sample collection was performed on day 63 after the first vaccine or placebo injection. Aged 18-55 years, donor was enrolled in Boston in the early 2020s. Using immunoSEQ multiplex PCR, the repertoire was profiled, and TCRdb retains in-frame clones only, with some absent. The profile shows about 350,000 clones, about 88% of them singletons. From germline, CDR1 is SNHLY and CDR2 FYNNEI. The CDR3 totals 12 residues. Unmatched junction bases numbered 5, after V lost 5 bases and J lost 7 bases.

The J gene is TRBJ2-7, the V gene TRBV2; 7 nucleotides line up with TRBD1. This TCR was sampled from a person between 18 and 65 years old who received the Ad26.COV2.S COVID-19 vaccine or a placebo. This material consisted of peripheral blood, taken in a trial of Ad26.COV2.S vaccine versus placebo. CDR3 nucleotides: TGTGCCAGCAGTTTTACAGGGGAAGAGCAGTACTTC. This gives the protein CASSFTGEEQYF. Together with reference TRBV2 and TRBJ2-7, the CDR3 gives the full variable domain: EPEVTQTPSHQVTQMGQEVILRCVPISNHLYFYWYRQILGQKVEFLVSFYNNEISEKSEIFDDQFSVERPDGSNFTLKIRSTKLEDSAMYFCASSFTGEEQYFGPGTRLTVT.